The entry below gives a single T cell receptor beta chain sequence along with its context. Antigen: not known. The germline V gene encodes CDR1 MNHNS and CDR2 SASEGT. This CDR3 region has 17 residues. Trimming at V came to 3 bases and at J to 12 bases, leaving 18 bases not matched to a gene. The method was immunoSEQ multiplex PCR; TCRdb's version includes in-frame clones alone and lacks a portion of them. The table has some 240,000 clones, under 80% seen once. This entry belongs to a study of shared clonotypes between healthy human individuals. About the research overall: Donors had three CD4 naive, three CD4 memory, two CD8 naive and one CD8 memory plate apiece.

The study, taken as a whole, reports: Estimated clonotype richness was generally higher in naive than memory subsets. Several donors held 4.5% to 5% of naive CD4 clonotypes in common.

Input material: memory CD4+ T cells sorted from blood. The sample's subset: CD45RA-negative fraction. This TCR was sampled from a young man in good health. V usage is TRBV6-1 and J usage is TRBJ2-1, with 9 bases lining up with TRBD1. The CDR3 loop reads CASSERTPGQGPSRQFF. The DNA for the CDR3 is TGTGCCAGCAGTGAGAGAACTCCGGGACAGGGTCCTTCCAGGCAGTTCTTC.